The clone carrying this T cell receptor beta chain was observed at least ten times. Preparation of the TCRbeta library used unique molecular identifiers. TCRdb fed the PCR reads into MiXCR, producing one record per CDR3 protein. Among about 120,000 distinct CDR3 sequences listed, about a tenth were seen once. This entry is derived from a study of T-cell reconstitution after alpha-beta-depleted transplantation in children. This CDR3 contains 17 residues. The clonotype comes from a human donor who donated a stem cell graft to a child with acute lymphoblastic leukemia. The specimen was PBMCs from the stem cell graft donor, collected from the stem cell graft. The genes are TRBV21-1 and TRBJ1-6. TRBV21-1 constitutes a pseudogene. This CDR3 reads CASSKALRRRDNSPLHF. The CDR3 DNA follows: TGTGCCAGCAGCAAAGCGCTGAGACGGAGAGATAATTCACCCCTCCACTTT.